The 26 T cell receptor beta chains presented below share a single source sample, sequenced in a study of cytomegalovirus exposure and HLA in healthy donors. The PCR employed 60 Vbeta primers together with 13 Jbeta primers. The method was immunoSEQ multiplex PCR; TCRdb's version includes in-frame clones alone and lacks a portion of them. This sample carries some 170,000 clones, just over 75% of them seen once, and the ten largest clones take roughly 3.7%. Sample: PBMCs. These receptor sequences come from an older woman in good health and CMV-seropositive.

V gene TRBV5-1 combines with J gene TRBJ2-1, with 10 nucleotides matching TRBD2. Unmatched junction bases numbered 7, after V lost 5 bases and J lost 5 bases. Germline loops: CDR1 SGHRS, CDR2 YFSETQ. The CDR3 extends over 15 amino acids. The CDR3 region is CASRPSGRAHNEQFF. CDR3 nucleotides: TGCGCCAGCAGACCCAGCGGGAGGGCGCACAATGAGCAGTTCTTC.

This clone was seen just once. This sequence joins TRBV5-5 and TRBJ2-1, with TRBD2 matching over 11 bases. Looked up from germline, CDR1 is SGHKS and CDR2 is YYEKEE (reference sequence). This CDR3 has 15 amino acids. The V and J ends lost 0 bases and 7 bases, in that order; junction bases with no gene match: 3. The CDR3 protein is CASSLVLAGVNEQFF. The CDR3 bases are TGTGCCAGCAGCTTGGTACTAGCGGGAGTAAATGAGCAGTTCTTC.

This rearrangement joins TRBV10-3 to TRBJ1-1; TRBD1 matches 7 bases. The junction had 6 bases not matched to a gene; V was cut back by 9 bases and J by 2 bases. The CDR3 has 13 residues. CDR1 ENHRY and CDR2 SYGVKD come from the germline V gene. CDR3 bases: TGTGCCATATCAGGACAGGCCAACACTGAAGCTTTCTTT. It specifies CAISGQANTEAFF.

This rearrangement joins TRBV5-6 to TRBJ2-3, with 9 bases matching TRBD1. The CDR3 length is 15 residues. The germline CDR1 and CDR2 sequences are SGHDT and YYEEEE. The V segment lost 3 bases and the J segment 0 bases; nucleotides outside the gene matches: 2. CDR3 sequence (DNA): TGTGCCAGCAGCTCCGGGACAGGGAGCACAGATACGCAGTATTTT. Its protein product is CASSSGTGSTDTQYF.

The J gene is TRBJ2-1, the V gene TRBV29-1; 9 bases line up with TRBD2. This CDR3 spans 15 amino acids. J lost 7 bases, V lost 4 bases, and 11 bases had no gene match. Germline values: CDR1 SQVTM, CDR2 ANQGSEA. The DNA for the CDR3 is TGCAGCGTTGCACGCGGGAGGGCCGCTGGGAATGAGCAGTTCTTC. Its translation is CSVARGRAAGNEQFF.

The CDR3: CASSGVGRTNVLTF. In DNA form, the CDR3 reads TGTGCCAGCAGTGGGGTAGGGAGAACCAACGTCCTGACTTTC. The chain recombines TRBV25-1 with TRBJ2-6, with D maybe TRBD2 (5 bases). This CDR3 is built from 14 residues. Looked up from germline, CDR1 is MGHDK and CDR2 is SYGVNS. V dropped 4 bases and J dropped 8 bases, with 12 bases sitting between them.

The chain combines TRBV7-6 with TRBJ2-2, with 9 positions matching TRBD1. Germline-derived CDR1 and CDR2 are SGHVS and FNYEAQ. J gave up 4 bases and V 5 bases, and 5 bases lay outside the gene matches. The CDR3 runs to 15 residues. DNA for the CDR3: TGTGCCAGCAGCAGGGGACAGGGTCGCACCGGGGAGCTGTTTTTT. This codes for CASSRGQGRTGELFF.

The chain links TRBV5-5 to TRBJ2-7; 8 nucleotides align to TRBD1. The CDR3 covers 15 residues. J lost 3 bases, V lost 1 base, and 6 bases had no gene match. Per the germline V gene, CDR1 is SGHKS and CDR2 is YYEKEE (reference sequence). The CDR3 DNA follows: TGTGCCAGCAGCTTGACGACAGGGGCAGGCTACGAGCAGTACTTC. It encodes CASSLTTGAGYEQYF.

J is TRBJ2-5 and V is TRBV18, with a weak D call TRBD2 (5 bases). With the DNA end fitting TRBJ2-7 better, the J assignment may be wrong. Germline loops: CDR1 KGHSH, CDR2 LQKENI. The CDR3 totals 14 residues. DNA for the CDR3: TGTGCCAGCTCAAAAGGGCTAGCTCAGTACGAGCAGTACTTC. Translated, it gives CASSKGLAQYEQYF.

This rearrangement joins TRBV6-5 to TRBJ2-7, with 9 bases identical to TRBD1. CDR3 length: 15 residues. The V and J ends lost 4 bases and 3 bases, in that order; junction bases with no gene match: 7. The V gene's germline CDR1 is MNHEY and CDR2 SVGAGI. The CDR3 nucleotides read TGTGCCAGCAGTTTACGGACAGGGGCCTTCTACGAGCAGTACTTC. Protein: CASSLRTGAFYEQYF.

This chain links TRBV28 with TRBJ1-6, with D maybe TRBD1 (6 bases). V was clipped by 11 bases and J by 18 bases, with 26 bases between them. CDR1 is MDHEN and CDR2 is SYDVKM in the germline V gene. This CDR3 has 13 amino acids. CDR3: CASQPHRDTSPHF. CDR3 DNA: TGTGCCTCACAGCCCCACCGGGACACCTCCCCCCACTTT. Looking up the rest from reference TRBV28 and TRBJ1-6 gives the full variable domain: DVKVTQSSRYLVKRTGEKVFLECVQDMDHENMFWYRQDPGLGLRLIYFSYDVKMKEKGDIPEGYSVSREKKERFSLILESASTNQTSMYLCASQPHRDTSPHFGNGTRLTVT.

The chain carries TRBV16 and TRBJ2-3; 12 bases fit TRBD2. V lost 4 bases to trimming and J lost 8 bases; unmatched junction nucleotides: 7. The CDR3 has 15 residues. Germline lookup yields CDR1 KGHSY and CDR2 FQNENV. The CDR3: CASSPLAGGQSTQYF. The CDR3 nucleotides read TGTGCCAGCAGCCCCCTAGCGGGGGGGCAGAGTACGCAGTATTTT.

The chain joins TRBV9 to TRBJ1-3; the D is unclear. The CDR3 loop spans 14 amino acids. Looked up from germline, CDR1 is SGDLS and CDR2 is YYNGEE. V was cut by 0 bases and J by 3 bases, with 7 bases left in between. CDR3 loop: CASSVGVIGNTIYF. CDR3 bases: TGTGCCAGCAGCGTAGGAGTAATTGGAAACACCATATATTTT.

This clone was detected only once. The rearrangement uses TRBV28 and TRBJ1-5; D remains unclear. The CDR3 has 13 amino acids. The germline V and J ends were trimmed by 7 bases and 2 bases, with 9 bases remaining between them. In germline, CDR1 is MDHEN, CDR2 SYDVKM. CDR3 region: CASKRLGNQPQHF. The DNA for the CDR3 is TGTGCCAGCAAACGGTTGGGCAATCAGCCCCAGCATTTT. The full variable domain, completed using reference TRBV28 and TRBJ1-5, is DVKVTQSSRYLVKRTGEKVFLECVQDMDHENMFWYRQDPGLGLRLIYFSYDVKMKEKGDIPEGYSVSREKKERFSLILESASTNQTSMYLCASKRLGNQPQHFGDGTRLSIL.

As DNA, the CDR3 is TGCGCCAGCAGCCTACCGATACACACCGGGGAGCTGTTTTTT. It is translated as CASSLPIHTGELFF. The V call is TRBV5-1, the J call TRBJ2-2; D is unclear. Trimming cost V 4 bases and J 3 bases, with 10 bases left between them. This CDR3 is 14 amino acids long. Germline assignment: CDR1 SGHRS and CDR2 YFSETQ.

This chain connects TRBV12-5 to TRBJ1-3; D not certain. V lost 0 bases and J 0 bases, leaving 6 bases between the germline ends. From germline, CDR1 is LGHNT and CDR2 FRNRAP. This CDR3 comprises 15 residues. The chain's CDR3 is CASGLVLSSGNTIYF. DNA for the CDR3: TGTGCTAGTGGTTTGGTACTCTCCTCTGGAAACACCATATATTTT.

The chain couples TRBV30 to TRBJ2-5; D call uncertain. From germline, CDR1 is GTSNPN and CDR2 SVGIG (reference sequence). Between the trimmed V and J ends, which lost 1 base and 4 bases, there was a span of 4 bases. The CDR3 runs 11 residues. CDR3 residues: CAWSASETQYF. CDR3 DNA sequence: TGTGCCTGGAGTGCCTCAGAGACCCAGTACTTC.

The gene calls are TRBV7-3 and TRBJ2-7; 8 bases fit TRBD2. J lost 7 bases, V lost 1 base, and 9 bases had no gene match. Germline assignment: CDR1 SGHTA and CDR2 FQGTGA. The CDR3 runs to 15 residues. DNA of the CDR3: TGTGCCAGCAGCTTAAAAGCGGGGGTCGCTTTGGAGCAGTACTTC. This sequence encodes CASSLKAGVALEQYF.

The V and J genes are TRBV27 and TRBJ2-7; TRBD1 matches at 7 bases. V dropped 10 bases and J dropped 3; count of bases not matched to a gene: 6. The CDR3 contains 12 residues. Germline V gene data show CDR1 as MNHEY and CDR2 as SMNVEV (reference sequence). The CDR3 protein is CATLGQLYEQYF. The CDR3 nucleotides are TGTGCCACCTTGGGACAGCTCTACGAGCAGTACTTC.

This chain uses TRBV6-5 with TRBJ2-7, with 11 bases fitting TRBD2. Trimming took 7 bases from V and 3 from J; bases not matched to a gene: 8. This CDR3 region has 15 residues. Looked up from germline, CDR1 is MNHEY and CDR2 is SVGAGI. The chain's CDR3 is CASTDGTSGFYEQYF. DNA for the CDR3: TGTGCCAGCACCGACGGGACTAGCGGATTCTACGAGCAGTACTTC.

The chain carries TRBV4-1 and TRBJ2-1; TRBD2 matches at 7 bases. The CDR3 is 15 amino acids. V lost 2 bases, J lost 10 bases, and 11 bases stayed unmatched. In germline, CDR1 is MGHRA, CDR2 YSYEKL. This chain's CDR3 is CASSQWLAAPQEQFF. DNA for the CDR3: TGCGCCAGCAGCCAATGGCTAGCGGCGCCTCAGGAGCAGTTCTTC.

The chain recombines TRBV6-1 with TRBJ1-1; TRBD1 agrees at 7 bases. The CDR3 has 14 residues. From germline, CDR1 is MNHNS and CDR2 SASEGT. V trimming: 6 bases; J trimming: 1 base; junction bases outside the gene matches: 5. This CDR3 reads CASRETGSNTEAFF. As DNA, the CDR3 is TGTGCCAGCAGAGAGACAGGGTCGAACACTGAAGCTTTCTTT.

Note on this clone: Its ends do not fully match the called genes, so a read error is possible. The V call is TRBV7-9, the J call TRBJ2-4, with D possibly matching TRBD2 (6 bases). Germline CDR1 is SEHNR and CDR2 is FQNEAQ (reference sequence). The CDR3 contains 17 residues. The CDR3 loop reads CASSLALGGLAKNSQYF. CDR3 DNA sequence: TGTGCCAGCAGCTTAGCGTTGGGGGGTCTAGCCAAAAACAGTCAGTACTTC. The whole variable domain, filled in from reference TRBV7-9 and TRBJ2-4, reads DTGVSQNPRHKITKRGQNVTFRCDPISEHNRLYWYRQTLGQGPEFLTYFQNEAQLEKSRLLSDRFSAERPKGSFSTLEIQRTEQGDSAMYLCASSLALGGLAKNSQYFGAGTRLSVL.

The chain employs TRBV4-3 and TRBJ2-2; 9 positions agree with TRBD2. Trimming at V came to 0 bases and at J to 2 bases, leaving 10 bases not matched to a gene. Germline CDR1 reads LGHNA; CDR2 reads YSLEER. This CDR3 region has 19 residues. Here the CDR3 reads CASSQDLGSGGLNTGELFF. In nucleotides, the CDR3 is TGCGCCAGCAGCCAAGATCTGGGGAGCGGGGGGCTTAACACCGGGGAGCTGTTTTTT.

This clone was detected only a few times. For the CDR3, the DNA is TGTGCCAGCAGACCCTTTGGGGCAGTCAATGAAAAACTGTTTTTT. This translates into CASRPFGAVNEKLFF. The chain recombines TRBV7-8 with TRBJ1-4, with D tentatively TRBD1 (5 bases). Germline lookup yields CDR1 SGHVS and CDR2 FQNEAQ. The CDR3 runs 15 residues. V dropped 6 bases and J dropped 5 bases, with 16 bases sitting between them.

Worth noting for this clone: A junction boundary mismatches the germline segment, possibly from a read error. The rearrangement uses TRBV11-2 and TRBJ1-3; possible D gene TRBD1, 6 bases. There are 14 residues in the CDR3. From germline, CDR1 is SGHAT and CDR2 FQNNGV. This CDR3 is CASSSRTGWDTTYF. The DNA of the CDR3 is TGTGCCAGCAGCTCTCGAACAGGGTGGGACACCACATATTTT.